This TCR beta chain appears in the sequencing data of a study of blood T cell repertoires in COVID-19. At the level of the study: Sites in the United States, Italy and Spain provided acute and convalescent COVID-19 samples. The cDNA or gDNA used as material had been derived from T cells, B-cell-depleted T cells, or PBMCs.

The germline V and J ends were trimmed by 4 bases and 8 bases, with 16 bases remaining between them. CDR3 size: 15 residues. Looked up from germline, CDR1 is SGHRS and CDR2 is YFSETQ. In the authors' methods: It was from reference gene primer amplification that nucleated cell counts were estimated. Sequencing was performed with immunoSEQ multiplex PCR; in TCRdb, only in-frame clones are kept and a portion is missing. The V and J calls and clone size were taken over from that table, and D and trimming were inferred from the DNA. This sample has about 110,000 clones, with around 68% found just once. Sequences were obtained from peripheral blood. The gene calls are TRBV5-1 and TRBJ1-6; D possibly corresponds to TRBD1 (5 bases). The source is a woman aged 55-69 years with acute or convalescent COVID-19. This CDR3 reads CASSQSTGPHSPLHF. The CDR3 region has the DNA TGCGCCAGCAGCCAATCAACAGGACCCCATTCACCCCTCCACTTT.